The text below deals with one T cell receptor beta chain. The antigen remains undetermined. These data come from a study of T-cell reconstitution after alpha-beta-depleted transplantation in children. Findings of the study overall: At around two months after transplant, the alpha-beta T cells were reportedly derived from several hundred expanded clones that came from non-depleted graft cells. T-cell numbers and diversity one year post-transplant derived largely from freshly generated T cells.

The ends lost 5 bases at V and 4 bases at J; junction bases unmatched: 4. CDR1 is LNHNV, CDR2 YYDKDF, per germline (reference sequence). The CDR3 sequence is 15 residues long. Preparation of the TCRbeta library used unique molecular identifiers. TCRdb processed the PCR reads anew with MiXCR; each CDR3 protein has one entry. The sample holds around 800,000 distinct CDR3 sequences, roughly 15% seen once. The sequencing used PBMCs, mostly from graft donor cells, collected 360 days after TCRalphabeta/CD19-depleted stem cell transplant. The rearrangement joins TRBV15 to TRBJ1-6; 8 positions agree with TRBD1. This receptor was obtained from a male patient between 5 and 17 years old who had a stem cell transplant for acute lymphoblastic leukemia, so the T cells may come from the graft donor. This chain's CDR3 is CATSRDRNYNSPLHF. The CDR3 nucleotides are TGTGCCACCAGCCGGGACAGGAATTATAATTCACCCCTCCACTTT.